Presented here are 21 T cell receptor beta chains from one specimen sequenced in a study of blood T cells in healthy people across ages (dated by TCRdb to between 2014 and 2017). Libraries came from 5' RACE. The sequencing machine was an Illumina HiSeq 2500. A second PCR of roughly 6 to 11 cycles was run with a J-beta primer mix and a sample-barcoded 5' primer. The public sequencing data were trimmed at Q25 with fastp and processed into clonotypes with MiXCR by TCRdb, which kept only in-frame beta chains. CDR3 protein duplicates are merged, each entry listing the most common genes and DNA. Present in this sample are hundreds of thousands of distinct CDR3 sequences, 25% of which were seen just once. Of the sample, 9.4% is held by the ten largest clones. The sample also formed part of further work on T cells of mothers and their children.

The sequenced sample consisted of blood. The receptor source for this set is a boy under 18 in good health.

This clonotype turned up a few times. The chain recombines TRBV10-3 with TRBJ2-5; D remains ambiguous. CDR1 is ENHRY and CDR2 is SYGVKD in the germline V gene. The CDR3 spans 12 residues. Trimming left V 1 base short and J 4 bases short, with 4 bases between. The CDR3, as DNA: TGTGCCATCAGTGAGTTTGGAGAGACCCAGTACTTC. It codes for CAISEFGETQYF.

This clonotype occurred a few times. CDR3 sequence (DNA): TGTACTAGCAGCCCGACATGGGGGGCGGAGAATGGCTACACCTTC. Its protein product is CTSSPTWGAENGYTF. The rearrangement links TRBV7-7 to TRBJ1-2, with D possibly matching TRBD1 (6 bases). There are 15 residues in the CDR3. From germline, CDR1 is SSHAT and CDR2 FNYEAQ (reference sequence).

The chain recombines TRBV21-1 with TRBJ2-5; the table's D call of TRBD1 was not tested on the DNA. TRBV21-1 represents a pseudogene. The CDR3 is 13 amino acids. The CDR3 reads CASSETGGETQYF. DNA of the CDR3: TGTGCCAGCAGCGAGACAGGAGGGGAGACCCAGTACTTC.

This rearrangement joins TRBV6-2 or TRBV6-3 to TRBJ2-7; 7 nucleotides line up with TRBD1. Looked up from germline, CDR1 is MNHEY and CDR2 is SVGEGT. J lost 3 bases, V lost 0 bases, and 8 bases had no gene match. CDR3 length: 16 residues. The CDR3 sequence: CASSYSRQGTNYEQYF. The CDR3 nucleotides are TGTGCCAGCAGTTACTCGAGACAGGGAACGAACTACGAGCAGTACTTC.

The chain combines TRBV19 with TRBJ1-1; maybe TRBD1 (5 bases). Germline V gene data show CDR1 as LNHDA and CDR2 as SQIVND (reference sequence). Trimming cost V 2 bases and J 4 bases, with 11 bases left between them. The CDR3 covers 14 residues. The CDR3 here is CASSIRGVGTEAFF. The CDR3 bases are TGTGCCAGTAGTATACGGGGGGTCGGCACTGAAGCTTTCTTT.

For this clonotype: This may come from a read error, since a much larger clone is one base off. The genes are TRBV7-3 and TRBJ2-7; 9 bases are a match to TRBD1. The CDR3 extends over 14 amino acids. The V gene's germline CDR1 is SGHTA and CDR2 FQGTGA. J was trimmed by 5 bases and V by 5 bases; bases with no gene match: 7. The CDR3: CASSPGTGPNEQYF. The CDR3 nucleotides read TGTGCCAGCAGCCCCGGGACAGGGCCCAACGAGCAGTACTTC.

The sample holds a few counts of this clonotype. This chain links TRBV5-1 with TRBJ1-1, with D perhaps TRBD1 (6 bases). CDR1 and CDR2 (germline): SGHRS, YFSETQ. The germline V and J ends were trimmed by 5 bases and 1 base, with 18 bases remaining between them. This CDR3 region has 16 residues. CDR3 bases: TGCGCCAGCAGTTCAACGTTGGGGGCGCCGAACACTGAAGCTTTCTTT. Amino acid sequence: CASSSTLGAPNTEAFF.

On this clonotype: The junction differs from germline at one of its ends, possibly a read error. This chain links TRBV6-5 with TRBJ2-2; D possibly corresponds to TRBD2 (5 bases). The germline CDR1 and CDR2 sequences are MNHEY and SVGAGI. The CDR3 length is 14 residues. The CDR3 coding sequence is TGTGCCAGCAGTTACTCGGGAGAGGCCGGGGAGCTGCTTTTT. As protein: CASSYSGEAGELLF.

This clonotype was found a few times. The V call is TRBV4-1, the J call TRBJ1-2, with a tentative D call TRBD1 (6 bases). V was pared by 3 bases and J by 8 bases, with 19 bases between. The germline CDR1 and CDR2 sequences are MGHRA and YSYEKL. The length of the CDR3 is 15 residues. The CDR3 is CASSQVSGTTGGYTF. Written as DNA, the CDR3 is TGCGCCAGCAGCCAGGTGTCCGGGACAACTGGGGGCTACACCTTC.

The V gene is TRBV20-1, the J gene TRBJ2-5; D unresolved. The J call may be mistaken, given a closer DNA end match to TRBJ2-7. The germline V gene has CDR1 DFQATT and CDR2 SNEGSKA (reference sequence). The CDR3 has 14 amino acids. The DNA of the CDR3 is TGCAGTGCTAGAGATTTCGGGCAGAACTACGAGCAGTACTTC. Translated: CSARDFGQNYEQYF.

This clonotype has only one observation. The chain uses TRBV28 and TRBJ2-1; TRBD2 matches 9 bases. The germline CDR1 and CDR2 sequences are MDHEN and SYDVKM. The V gene end was trimmed by 7 bases and the J gene end by 7 bases; junction bases not matched to a gene: 11. There are 15 residues in the CDR3. Here the CDR3 DNA reads TGTGCCAGCACCTCTCATGGACTAGCGCTAAATGAGCAGTTCTTC. Translation gives CASTSHGLALNEQFF.

To note about this clonotype: One end of the junction varies from germline; a read error may be responsible. V and J are TRBV5-1 and TRBJ1-2; D not resolved. The germline gives CDR1 SGHRS, CDR2 YFSETQ. This CDR3 comprises 13 residues. The CDR3 is CASNLAQELGYTF. As DNA, the CDR3 is TGCGCCAGCAACTTGGCCCAGGAGCTTGGCTACACCTTC.

This rearrangement joins TRBV12-3 or TRBV12-4 to TRBJ2-3, with D unresolved. V lost 8 bases, J lost 13 bases, and 22 bases lay in between. The CDR3 covers 13 residues. The CDR3 DNA reads TGTGCCAGCCAGAGACGGAGAACAGATGCGGAGTATTTT. Its protein product is CASQRRRTDAEYF.

The chain couples TRBV7-9 to TRBJ1-1, with TRBD1 matching 7 bases. The V gene's germline CDR1 is SEHNR and CDR2 FQNEAQ (reference sequence). V was pared by 5 bases and J by 1 base, with 10 bases of the junction left unmatched. The CDR3 length is 16 residues. Here the CDR3 reads CASSTVTGPRNTEAFF. CDR3 coding DNA: TGTGCCAGCAGCACGGTGACAGGGCCCCGGAACACTGAAGCTTTCTTT.

The chain employs TRBV11-2 and TRBJ2-2, with D maybe TRBD2 (5 bases). The germline CDR1 and CDR2 sequences are SGHAT and FQNNGV. The CDR3 is made up of 13 amino acids. V gave up 8 bases and J gave up 6 bases, with 13 bases separating them. CDR3 in DNA: TGTGCCAGCGGAAAACTAGAGTCCGGGGAGCTGTTTTTT. It codes for CASGKLESGELFF.

This sequence joins TRBV27 and TRBJ1-5; D may be TRBD1 (5 bases). The germline V gene encodes CDR1 MNHEY and CDR2 SMNVEV (reference sequence). The CDR3 is made up of 14 amino acids. V lost 6 bases to trimming and J lost 6 bases, with 15 bases between them. The CDR3 loop reads CASRNIGASQPQHF. The DNA for the CDR3 is TGTGCCAGCAGGAACATAGGGGCGAGTCAGCCCCAGCATTTT.

This clonotype was seen more than once but under ten times. This chain connects TRBV6-1 to TRBJ1-2; D not certain. The CDR3 sequence is 12 residues long. Germline CDR1 is MNHNS and CDR2 is SASEGT. The V and J ends lost 3 bases and 6 bases respectively, with 8 bases between them. CDR3 loop: CASSDTGDGYTF. CDR3 nucleotide sequence: TGTGCCAGCAGTGATACGGGTGATGGCTACACCTTC.

This clonotype turned up a few times. This chain joins TRBV4-1 and TRBJ1-6; D possibly corresponds to TRBD1 (5 bases). The V and J ends lost 1 base and 9 bases respectively, with 16 bases between them. Per the germline V gene, CDR1 is MGHRA and CDR2 is YSYEKL. CDR3 size: 16 residues. The chain's CDR3 is CASSQGAGAGLSPLHF. In DNA form, the CDR3 reads TGCGCCAGCAGCCAAGGGGCTGGGGCCGGCCTTTCACCCCTCCACTTT.

V is TRBV7-9 and J is TRBJ1-2; 11 bases map to TRBD1. Germline V gives CDR1 SEHNR, CDR2 FQNEAQ (reference sequence). V shed 5 bases and J 8 bases; nucleotides not matched to a gene: 7. The CDR3 consists of 14 residues. The CDR3 DNA reads TGTGCCAGCAGCACCTGGGACAGGGGGGAGGGCTACACCTTC. Its translation is CASSTWDRGEGYTF.

This clonotype was counted at least ten times. The CDR3 DNA is TGTGCCAGCAGCTTAGCTAGCGCCTACGAGCAGTACTTC. Protein product: CASSLASAYEQYF. The chain employs TRBV7-2 and TRBJ2-7, with TRBD2 as a possible D gene (5 bases). Germline loops: CDR1 SGHTA, CDR2 FQGNSA. With 0 bases removed from V and 2 bases from J, the gap between germline ends came to 5 bases. The CDR3 has 13 residues.

The chain couples TRBV6-2 or TRBV6-3 to TRBJ2-3, with TRBD2 identical over 8 bases. The V gene end was trimmed by 5 bases and the J gene end by 3 bases; junction bases not matched to a gene: 7. The CDR3 is 15 amino acids. Germline V gives CDR1 MNHEY, CDR2 SVGEGT. The CDR3 DNA is TGTGCCAGCAGTCCTTGGCGGGGGGAGACAGATACGCAGTATTTT. It yields the protein CASSPWRGETDTQYF.